This T cell receptor beta chain was found in a study of T-cell reconstitution after alpha-beta-depleted transplantation in children. This clonotype showed up just a few times. Using unique molecular identifiers, the investigators prepared the TCRbeta library. TCRdb reprocessed the PCR reads via MiXCR and lists one record per CDR3 protein. The sample shows hundreds of thousands of distinct CDR3 sequences, 15% to 20% of them seen only once. The CDR3 contains 13 residues. Germline CDR1 SEHNR, CDR2 FQNEAQ (reference sequence). V was pared by 3 bases and J by 10 bases, with 10 bases between. The J gene is TRBJ1-6, the V gene TRBV7-9, with a weak D call TRBD1 (5 bases). Sequences were derived from PBMCs from the stem cell graft donor, sampled from the stem cell graft. The TCR originated in a human donor who donated a stem cell graft to a child with acute myeloid leukemia. DNA for the CDR3: TGTGCCAGCAGCTTCGGGGGTGAATCACCCCTCCACTTT. Translation gives CASSFGGESPLHF.